Listed here are 6 T cell receptor beta chains from one sample, sequenced in a study of patients and donors after allogeneic stem cell transplantation. TCRdb re-derived calls from the RT-PCR reads in MiXCR, one entry per CDR3 protein. The data contain roughly 880,000 distinct CDR3 sequences, about a sixth of them seen just once; the ten biggest clones take up under 6.5%. Sequenced input: blood, either unsorted or a sorted T cell fraction (not recorded which). Receptors originate from a human donor who was either an allogeneic HSCT recipient or a stem cell or donor lymphocyte infusion donor (not recorded which). It is not recorded whose cells these are; they may come from a transplant donor.

This clonotype was counted ten times or more. In DNA form, the CDR3 reads TGTGCCAGCAGCTTGGAGAGGGGCGCTAGCACAGATACGCAGTATTTT. Its translation is CASSLERGASTDTQYF. The chain links TRBV5-6 to TRBJ2-3, with D tentatively TRBD1 or TRBD2 (5 bases each). The CDR3 covers 16 residues. Trimming stripped 0 bases from V and 0 bases from J, with 11 bases between. CDR1 and CDR2 from the germline V gene are SGHDT and YYEEEE.

The rearrangement joins TRBV5-1 to TRBJ1-2; D may be TRBD1 (6 bases). The length of the CDR3 is 14 residues. CDR1 and CDR2 (germline): SGHRS, YFSETQ. The V and J ends lost 3 bases and 6 bases respectively, with 15 bases between them. The CDR3 DNA reads TGCGCCAGCAGCTCAGGGGACGGCCTAGATGGCTACACCTTC. Protein: CASSSGDGLDGYTF. The complete variable domain, with remaining parts taken from reference TRBV5-1 and TRBJ1-2, reads KAGVTQTPRYLIKTRGQQVTLSCSPISGHRSVSWYQQTPGQGLQFLFEYFSETQRNKGNFPGRFSGRQFSNSRSEMNVSTLELGDSALYLCASSSGDGLDGYTFGSGTRLTVV.

This clonotype was picked up a small number of times. The V call is TRBV20-1, the J call TRBJ2-6, with D perhaps matching TRBD2 (5 bases). Trimming removed 5 bases from V and 0 bases from J, with 11 bases in between. The CDR3 length is 15 residues. Germline values: CDR1 DFQATT, CDR2 SNEGSKA (reference sequence). CDR3 sequence reads: CSAALGSSGANVLTF. In DNA form, the CDR3 reads TGCAGTGCTGCCCTAGGGAGCTCTGGGGCCAACGTCCTGACTTTC.

This clonotype was seen more than once but under ten times. V and J are TRBV10-3 and TRBJ2-1; 10 bases fit TRBD2. CDR3 length: 16 residues. The ends lost 2 bases at V and 3 bases at J; junction bases unmatched: 4. Germline V lookup: CDR1 ENHRY, CDR2 SYGVKD. CDR3 in amino acids: CAISERVAGGYNEQFF. The CDR3 bases are TGTGCCATCAGTGAGCGGGTAGCGGGAGGCTACAATGAGCAGTTCTTC.

This chain joins TRBV9 and TRBJ1-2, with 8 bases that match TRBD1. This CDR3 is built from 16 residues. CDR1 is SGDLS, CDR2 YYNGEE, per germline. V lost 3 bases to trimming and J lost 2 bases; unmatched junction nucleotides: 9. The chain's CDR3 is CASSDFTGTGNYGYTF. The CDR3 DNA reads as TGTGCCAGCAGCGACTTTACCGGGACAGGCAACTATGGCTACACCTTC. Using reference TRBV9 and TRBJ1-2 for the parts outside the CDR3, the full variable domain is DSGVTQTPKHLITATGQRVTLRCSPRSGDLSVYWYQQSLDQGLQFLIQYYNGEERAKGNILERFSAQQFPDLHSELNLSSLELGDSALYFCASSDFTGTGNYGYTFGSGTRLTVV.

The table lists this clonotype with a few counts. The CDR3 protein is CASSVDTVADTQYF. In nucleotides, the CDR3 is TGTGCCAGCAGCGTAGACACAGTCGCAGATACGCAGTATTTT. The rearrangement joins TRBV9 to TRBJ2-3; D is unclear. The CDR3 has 14 amino acids. V lost 0 bases and J lost 4, with 9 bases in between. CDR1 SGDLS and CDR2 YYNGEE come from the germline V gene.